This T cell receptor (beta chain) was captured by sequencing in a study of blood T cell repertoires in COVID-19. Germline CDR1 is SQVTM and CDR2 is ANQGSEA. Trimming stripped 5 bases from V and 5 bases from J, with 10 bases between. This CDR3 spans 12 amino acids. Here immunoSEQ multiplex PCR was the method, and the copy in TCRdb shows in-frame clones only, minus some. The sample records a few hundred thousand clones, roughly 89% being singletons. This clone was seen just once. This chain connects TRBV29-1 to TRBJ1-3, with a possible D match to TRBD1 (6 bases). The source of this sequence is a woman in her twenties or thirties with COVID-19, enrolled during active disease. Material for sequencing was peripheral blood. As DNA, the CDR3 is TGCAGCGTTTCAGGGGTACGAAACACCATATATTTT. Translated, it gives CSVSGVRNTIYF.